These T cell receptor beta chains were read from a single sample in a study of T cell changes during pregnancy in multiple sclerosis. TCRdb's copy holds only in-frame clones and misses some; the assay was immunoSEQ multiplex PCR. The sample shows 65,000 to 85,000 clones, more than 85% of them seen only once. This sample comprised peripheral blood, obtained in the second trimester of pregnancy. Receptors were obtained from a female donor with multiple sclerosis, enrolled in a pregnancy study. The CDR3 runs from the conserved cysteine through the conserved F or W. The D gene is left open where the match is weak. Clone size appears in some rows only: once, few, many, or a class for an expanded clone.

clone_size: -; v_call: TRBV5-4; j_call: TRBJ1-2; d_call: TRBD1; cdr3_nt: TGTGCCAGCAGCCAACCTACAGGGGCGGTCTATGGCTACACCTTC; cdr3_aa: CASSQPTGAVYGYTF
clone_size: -; v_call: TRBV4-2; j_call: TRBJ2-1; d_call: TRBD2; cdr3_nt: TGTGCCAGCAGCCGGCTGAGCGGGATCGGGAATGAGCAGTTCTTC; cdr3_aa: CASSRLSGIGNEQFF
clone_size: -; v_call: TRBV19; j_call: TRBJ1-2; d_call: TRBD1; cdr3_nt: TGTGCCAGTCACCGGACAGGGTTGAACTATGGCTACACCTTC; cdr3_aa: CASHRTGLNYGYTF
clone_size: -; v_call: TRBV6-1; j_call: TRBJ2-7; d_call: -; cdr3_nt: TGTGCCAGCTTGGCCACCGCCTACGAGCAGTACTTC; cdr3_aa: CASLATAYEQYF
clone_size: -; v_call: TRBV2; j_call: TRBJ1-4; d_call: TRBD1; cdr3_nt: TGTGCCAGCAGCCTGGGACAGGCTGCAACTAATGAAAAACTGTTTTTT; cdr3_aa: CASSLGQAATNEKLFF
clone_size: once; v_call: TRBV6-6; j_call: TRBJ2-5; d_call: -; cdr3_nt: TGTGCCAGCAGACAGACAATCCAAGAGACCCAGTACTTC; cdr3_aa: CASRQTIQETQYF
clone_size: -; v_call: TRBV7-9; j_call: TRBJ1-2; d_call: TRBD1; cdr3_nt: TGTGCCAGCAGCTTAGAGGACAGGGTCTTGGATGGCTACACCTTC; cdr3_aa: CASSLEDRVLDGYTF
clone_size: -; v_call: TRBV6-5; j_call: TRBJ1-1; d_call: TRBD1; cdr3_nt: TGTGCCAGCAGTTACTATGCAGGGGGTGAAACTGAAGCTTTCTTT; cdr3_aa: CASSYYAGGETEAFF
clone_size: -; v_call: TRBV30; j_call: TRBJ1-1; d_call: TRBD1; cdr3_nt: TGTGCCTGGAGGACTACAGGGGACACTGAAGCTTTCTTT; cdr3_aa: CAWRTTGDTEAFF
clone_size: -; v_call: TRBV19; j_call: TRBJ1-4; d_call: -; cdr3_nt: TGTGCCAGTACCGACATAACTAATGAAAAACTGTTTTTT; cdr3_aa: CASTDITNEKLFF
clone_size: once; v_call: TRBV28; j_call: TRBJ1-3; d_call: -; cdr3_nt: TGTGCCAGCAGTTTGACAGAAGCTGGAAACACCATATATTTT; cdr3_aa: CASSLTEAGNTIYF
clone_size: -; v_call: TRBV5-3; j_call: TRBJ1-5; d_call: -; cdr3_nt: TGTGCCAGAAGCGGGGGAGGACGGGCCGGTCGGGCCCAGCATTTT; cdr3_aa: CARSGGGRAGRAQHF
clone_size: -; v_call: TRBV18; j_call: TRBJ1-5; d_call: -; cdr3_nt: TGTGCCAGCTCACTGGGGGGTCTTCAGCCCCAGCATTTT; cdr3_aa: CASSLGGLQPQHF
clone_size: -; v_call: TRBV18; j_call: TRBJ1-4; d_call: TRBD1; cdr3_nt: TGTGCCAGCTCACGCAGGACAGGGGAGGAAAAACTGTTTTTT; cdr3_aa: CASSRRTGEEKLFF
clone_size: -; v_call: TRBV4-2; j_call: TRBJ1-5; d_call: -; cdr3_nt: TGTGCCAGCAGCCAAGAGGTGGGGCGAAATCAGCCCCAGCATTTT; cdr3_aa: CASSQEVGRNQPQHF
clone_size: few; v_call: TRBV2; j_call: TRBJ1-2; d_call: TRBD1; cdr3_nt: TGTGCCAGTTCGACGGGACAGGGCGTCAATGGCTACACCTTC; cdr3_aa: CASSTGQGVNGYTF
clone_size: -; v_call: TRBV6-5; j_call: TRBJ1-1; d_call: TRBD1; cdr3_nt: TGTGCCAGCAGTTTAGCCGGGACAGGGGACACTGAAGCTTTCTTT; cdr3_aa: CASSLAGTGDTEAFF
clone_size: few; v_call: TRBV6-1; j_call: TRBJ2-3; d_call: -; cdr3_nt: TGTGCCAGCAGGGGGGCAGGAGCACACACAGATACGCAGTATTTT; cdr3_aa: CASRGAGAHTDTQYF
clone_size: -; v_call: TRBV9; j_call: TRBJ2-3; d_call: TRBD2; cdr3_nt: TGTGCCAGCAGCACAACTAGCGGGATCACAGATACGCAGTATTTT; cdr3_aa: CASSTTSGITDTQYF
clone_size: -; v_call: TRBV10-3; j_call: TRBJ2-2; d_call: -; cdr3_nt: TGTGCCATCAGTGAGTCGACGGGATCGAACACCGGGGAGCTGTTTTTT; cdr3_aa: CAISESTGSNTGELFF
clone_size: -; v_call: TRBV27; j_call: TRBJ2-4; d_call: TRBD2; cdr3_nt: TGTGCCAGCAGTCGGGAGGGTTTGGGCAAAAACATTCAGTACTTC; cdr3_aa: CASSREGLGKNIQYF
clone_size: -; v_call: TRBV9; j_call: TRBJ2-1; d_call: -; cdr3_nt: TGTGCCAGCAGCGTACAGTCAGGGGCCTCCTACAATGAGCAGTTCTTC; cdr3_aa: CASSVQSGASYNEQFF
clone_size: -; v_call: TRBV14; j_call: TRBJ1-1; d_call: TRBD1; cdr3_nt: TGTGCCAGCAGCCCAGTACAGGGGGCTTCTGAAGCTTTCTTT; cdr3_aa: CASSPVQGASEAFF
clone_size: -; v_call: TRBV30; j_call: TRBJ1-4; d_call: -; cdr3_nt: TGTGCCTGGAGTGCCGAACTGGAACCTCGGGGTGAAAAACTGTTTTTT; cdr3_aa: CAWSAELEPRGEKLFF
clone_size: -; v_call: TRBV7-8; j_call: TRBJ2-7; d_call: -; cdr3_nt: TGTGCCAGCAGCTTAGAGGCAGGTCCCTACGAGCAGTACTTC; cdr3_aa: CASSLEAGPYEQYF
clone_size: once; v_call: TRBV30; j_call: TRBJ2-5; d_call: TRBD2; cdr3_nt: TGTGCCTGGAGACCAGCGGGGGGGGAGGGAGAGACCCAGTACTTC; cdr3_aa: CAWRPAGGEGETQYF
clone_size: -; v_call: TRBV5-4; j_call: TRBJ2-6; d_call: TRBD2; cdr3_nt: TGTGCCAGCAGCTTTGGCGGGGGGGCGCCTGGGGCCAACGTCCTGACTTTC; cdr3_aa: CASSFGGGAPGANVLTF
clone_size: -; v_call: TRBV6-1; j_call: TRBJ2-7; d_call: -; cdr3_nt: TGTGCCAGCAATACAGACAGGGGACTATCCTATGAGCAGTACTTC; cdr3_aa: CASNTDRGLSYEQYF
clone_size: -; v_call: TRBV30; j_call: TRBJ2-7; d_call: TRBD1; cdr3_nt: TGTGCCTGGAGTATTTGGGACAGGACCTCCTACGAGCAGTACTTC; cdr3_aa: CAWSIWDRTSYEQYF
clone_size: -; v_call: TRBV21-1; j_call: TRBJ2-7; d_call: -; cdr3_nt: TGTGCCAGCAGCAAAGTTCGGGGTGCCTACGAGCAGTACTTC; cdr3_aa: CASSKVRGAYEQYF
clone_size: -; v_call: TRBV7-3; j_call: TRBJ1-1; d_call: TRBD1; cdr3_nt: TGTGCCAGCAGCTTACACAGGGGCGGCACTGAAGCTTTCTTT; cdr3_aa: CASSLHRGGTEAFF
clone_size: -; v_call: TRBV19; j_call: TRBJ2-1; d_call: TRBD2; cdr3_nt: TGTGCCAGTAGTATAGTTTCCAGCGGGGCGTACAATGAGCAGTTCTTC; cdr3_aa: CASSIVSSGAYNEQFF
clone_size: -; v_call: TRBV4-2; j_call: TRBJ2-3; d_call: -; cdr3_nt: TGTGCCAGCAGCCAAGATCGGACACGCTTTAGCACAGATACGCAGTATTTT; cdr3_aa: CASSQDRTRFSTDTQYF
clone_size: -; v_call: TRBV11-2; j_call: TRBJ2-2; d_call: -; cdr3_nt: TGTGCCAGCAGCTTCGAGAGTACCGGGGAGCTGTTTTTT; cdr3_aa: CASSFESTGELFF
clone_size: -; v_call: TRBV6-1; j_call: TRBJ2-5; d_call: -; cdr3_nt: TGTGCCAGCAGTGAACTCCAAGAGACCCAGTACTTC; cdr3_aa: CASSELQETQYF
clone_size: -; v_call: TRBV6-1; j_call: TRBJ2-7; d_call: TRBD1; cdr3_nt: TGTGCCAGCAGTGAAGCGCAGGGGGTAGGCTACGAGCAGTACTTC; cdr3_aa: CASSEAQGVGYEQYF
clone_size: -; v_call: TRBV11-3; j_call: TRBJ2-1; d_call: TRBD2; cdr3_nt: TGTGCCAGCAGCTTAGCGGGAGGGACCTACAATGAGCAGTTCTTC; cdr3_aa: CASSLAGGTYNEQFF
clone_size: -; v_call: TRBV5-4; j_call: TRBJ2-2; d_call: TRBD1; cdr3_nt: TGTGCCAGCAGCCATAGACAGGGGACCACCGGGGAGCTGTTTTTT; cdr3_aa: CASSHRQGTTGELFF
clone_size: -; v_call: TRBV6-6; j_call: TRBJ1-2; d_call: TRBD1; cdr3_nt: TGTGCCAGCAGTTACCCCTTCCGAGGGACAGGGGATGGCTACACCTTC; cdr3_aa: CASSYPFRGTGDGYTF
clone_size: -; v_call: TRBV7-2; j_call: TRBJ2-7; d_call: -; cdr3_nt: TGTGCCAGCAGCCAGAGGGGACTCAGGGCCGAGCAGTACTTC; cdr3_aa: CASSQRGLRAEQYF
clone_size: -; v_call: TRBV30; j_call: TRBJ1-4; d_call: -; cdr3_nt: TGTGCCTCCCATAGAAACAGGGACACTAATGAAAAACTGTTTTTT; cdr3_aa: CASHRNRDTNEKLFF
clone_size: -; v_call: TRBV18; j_call: TRBJ1-1; d_call: -; cdr3_nt: TGTGCCAGCTCACTGGACAGAAACACTGAAGCTTTCTTT; cdr3_aa: CASSLDRNTEAFF
clone_size: once; v_call: TRBV7-9; j_call: TRBJ2-7; d_call: -; cdr3_nt: TGTGCCAGCAGCTTAGGCGTCAATACCTACGAGCAGTACTTC; cdr3_aa: CASSLGVNTYEQYF
clone_size: -; v_call: TRBV5-1; j_call: TRBJ1-2; d_call: -; cdr3_nt: TGCGCCAGCAGCAGGACAGAGGTCTATGGCTACACCTTC; cdr3_aa: CASSRTEVYGYTF
clone_size: -; v_call: TRBV7-8; j_call: TRBJ2-1; d_call: TRBD2; cdr3_nt: TGTGCCAGCAGCCTGACTCGACTAGCGGGAAGGCCCAATGAGCAGTTCTTC; cdr3_aa: CASSLTRLAGRPNEQFF
clone_size: once; v_call: TRBV11-2; j_call: TRBJ2-5; d_call: -; cdr3_nt: TGTGCCAGCAGCTTAATTGGTAGCGAGGAGACCCAGTACTTC; cdr3_aa: CASSLIGSEETQYF
clone_size: -; v_call: TRBV5-6; j_call: TRBJ1-2; d_call: TRBD1; cdr3_nt: TGTGCCAGCAGCACCGACCTTACAGGGGGCTACTATGGCTACACCTTC; cdr3_aa: CASSTDLTGGYYGYTF
clone_size: -; v_call: TRBV7-8; j_call: TRBJ2-3; d_call: -; cdr3_nt: TGTGCCAGCAGCACCCGGAGGGCCCTCGGCACAGATACGCAGTATTTT; cdr3_aa: CASSTRRALGTDTQYF
clone_size: -; v_call: TRBV5-6; j_call: TRBJ2-6; d_call: TRBD1; cdr3_nt: TGTGCCAGCAGCTTACAGGGGTGGGCCAACGTCCTGACTTTC; cdr3_aa: CASSLQGWANVLTF
clone_size: -; v_call: TRBV18; j_call: TRBJ1-5; d_call: -; cdr3_nt: TGTGCCAGCTCACCGGGCAGGGAAAATCAGCCCCAGCATTTT; cdr3_aa: CASSPGRENQPQHF
clone_size: -; v_call: TRBV5-1; j_call: TRBJ2-5; d_call: TRBD2; cdr3_nt: TGCGCCAGCAGCCTCCAGACTAGCGGGACTGGGACCCAGTACTTC; cdr3_aa: CASSLQTSGTGTQYF
clone_size: many; v_call: TRBV5-1; j_call: TRBJ1-5; d_call: -; cdr3_nt: TGCGCCAGCAGTCCGGAGGGGCAGAATCAGCCCCAGCATTTT; cdr3_aa: CASSPEGQNQPQHF
clone_size: -; v_call: TRBV4-2; j_call: TRBJ2-1; d_call: TRBD2; cdr3_nt: TGTGCCAGCAGCCGAGGACTAGCGGGGGACTCCTACAATGAGCAGTTCTTC; cdr3_aa: CASSRGLAGDSYNEQFF
clone_size: -; v_call: TRBV25-1; j_call: TRBJ1-1; d_call: TRBD1; cdr3_nt: TGTGCCAGCAGTGGACAGGGGTTCGCTGAAGCTTTCTTT; cdr3_aa: CASSGQGFAEAFF
clone_size: -; v_call: TRBV4-3; j_call: TRBJ1-1; d_call: -; cdr3_nt: TGCGCCAGCAGCCAAGATATCAACAGGGCGGCTTTCTTT; cdr3_aa: CASSQDINRAAFF
clone_size: few; v_call: TRBV10-2; j_call: TRBJ1-5; d_call: -; cdr3_nt: TGCGCCAGCAGTGAGGTCCACAGGACCCGCAATCAGCCCCAGCATTTT; cdr3_aa: CASSEVHRTRNQPQHF
clone_size: -; v_call: TRBV5-6; j_call: TRBJ1-5; d_call: -; cdr3_nt: TGTGCCAGCAGCACCGTACAGGTTAATCAGCCCCAGCATTTT; cdr3_aa: CASSTVQVNQPQHF
clone_size: -; v_call: TRBV19; j_call: TRBJ1-5; d_call: TRBD1; cdr3_nt: TGTGCCAGTAGTATAGCCAGGGGGCCAGGTCAGCCCCAGCATTTT; cdr3_aa: CASSIARGPGQPQHF
clone_size: -; v_call: TRBV4-2; j_call: TRBJ1-3; d_call: -; cdr3_nt: TGTGCCAGCAGCCAAGATATTACGGCAGGGCATTTAAACACCATATATTTT; cdr3_aa: CASSQDITAGHLNTIYF